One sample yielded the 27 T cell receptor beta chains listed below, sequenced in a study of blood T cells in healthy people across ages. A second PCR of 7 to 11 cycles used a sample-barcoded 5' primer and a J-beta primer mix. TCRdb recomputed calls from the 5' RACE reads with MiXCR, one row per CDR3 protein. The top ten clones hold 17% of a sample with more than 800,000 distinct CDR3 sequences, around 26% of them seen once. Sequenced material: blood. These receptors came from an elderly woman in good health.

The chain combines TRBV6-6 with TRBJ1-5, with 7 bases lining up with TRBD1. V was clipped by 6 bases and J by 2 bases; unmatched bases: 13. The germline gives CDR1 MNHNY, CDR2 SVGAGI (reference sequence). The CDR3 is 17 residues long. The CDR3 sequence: CASSQGDRGLGNQPQHF. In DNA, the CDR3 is TGTGCCAGCAGCCAGGGGGACAGAGGCCTCGGCAATCAGCCCCAGCATTTT.

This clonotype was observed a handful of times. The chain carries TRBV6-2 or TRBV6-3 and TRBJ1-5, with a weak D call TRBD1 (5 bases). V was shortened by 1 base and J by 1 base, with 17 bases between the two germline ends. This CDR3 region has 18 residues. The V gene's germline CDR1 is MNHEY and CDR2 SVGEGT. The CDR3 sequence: CASSYLGRAVRSNQPQHF. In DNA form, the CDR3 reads TGTGCCAGCAGTTACTTGGGCAGGGCGGTTCGGAGCAATCAGCCCCAGCATTTT.

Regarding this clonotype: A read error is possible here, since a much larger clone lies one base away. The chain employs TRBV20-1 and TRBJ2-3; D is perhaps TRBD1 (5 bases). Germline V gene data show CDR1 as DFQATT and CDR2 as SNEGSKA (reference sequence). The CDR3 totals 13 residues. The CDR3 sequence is CRAAREATDTQYF. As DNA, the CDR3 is TGCAGAGCCGCCAGGGAAGCAACAGATACGCAGTATTTT.

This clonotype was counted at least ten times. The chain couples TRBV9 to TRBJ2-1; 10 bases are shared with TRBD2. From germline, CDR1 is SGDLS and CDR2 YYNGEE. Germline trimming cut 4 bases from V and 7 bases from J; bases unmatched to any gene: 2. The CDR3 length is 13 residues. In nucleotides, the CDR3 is TGTGCCAGCAGCACGGGACTAGCGAATGAGCAGTTCTTC. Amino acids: CASSTGLANEQFF.

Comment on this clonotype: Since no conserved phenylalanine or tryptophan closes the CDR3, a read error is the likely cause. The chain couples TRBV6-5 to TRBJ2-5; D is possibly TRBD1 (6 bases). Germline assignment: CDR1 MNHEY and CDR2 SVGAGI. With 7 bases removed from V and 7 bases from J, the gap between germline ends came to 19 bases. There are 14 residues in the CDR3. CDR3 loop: CASNPTGPGGTQYV. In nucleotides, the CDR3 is TGTGCCAGCAACCCGACAGGTCCAGGAGGGACCCAGTACGTC.

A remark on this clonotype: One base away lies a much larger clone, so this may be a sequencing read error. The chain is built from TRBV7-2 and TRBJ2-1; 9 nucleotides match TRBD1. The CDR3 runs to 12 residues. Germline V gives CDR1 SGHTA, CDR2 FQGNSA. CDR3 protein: CASGLETGGQFF. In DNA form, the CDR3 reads TGTGCCAGCGGCTTAGAGACAGGGGGGCAGTTCTTC.

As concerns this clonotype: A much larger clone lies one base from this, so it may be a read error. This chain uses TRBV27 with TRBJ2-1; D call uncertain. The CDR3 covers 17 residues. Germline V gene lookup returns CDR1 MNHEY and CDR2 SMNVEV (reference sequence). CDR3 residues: CACSSPPGRPTYNEQFF. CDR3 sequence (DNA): TGTGCCTGCAGTTCCCCCCCTGGCAGGCCCACCTACAATGAGCAGTTCTTC.

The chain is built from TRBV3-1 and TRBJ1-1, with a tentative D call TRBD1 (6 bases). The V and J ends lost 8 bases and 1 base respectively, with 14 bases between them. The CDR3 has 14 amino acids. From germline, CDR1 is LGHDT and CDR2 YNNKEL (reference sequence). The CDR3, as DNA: TGTGCCAGCGGCGCGGGACACCGGAACACTGAAGCTTTCTTT. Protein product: CASGAGHRNTEAFF.

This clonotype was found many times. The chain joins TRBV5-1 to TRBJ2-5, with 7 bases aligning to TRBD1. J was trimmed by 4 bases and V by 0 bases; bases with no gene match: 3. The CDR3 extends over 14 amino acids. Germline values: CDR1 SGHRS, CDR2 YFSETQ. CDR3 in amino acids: CASSLGPGGETQYF. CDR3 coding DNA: TGCGCCAGCAGCTTGGGACCAGGGGGAGAGACCCAGTACTTC.

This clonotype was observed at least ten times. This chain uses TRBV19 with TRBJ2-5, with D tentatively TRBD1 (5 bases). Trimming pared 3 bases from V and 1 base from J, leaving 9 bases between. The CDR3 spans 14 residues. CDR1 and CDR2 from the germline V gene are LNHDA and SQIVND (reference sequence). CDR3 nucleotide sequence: TGTGCCAGTAGTATCTCCAGGGCCCAAGAGACCCAGTACTTC. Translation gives CASSISRAQETQYF.

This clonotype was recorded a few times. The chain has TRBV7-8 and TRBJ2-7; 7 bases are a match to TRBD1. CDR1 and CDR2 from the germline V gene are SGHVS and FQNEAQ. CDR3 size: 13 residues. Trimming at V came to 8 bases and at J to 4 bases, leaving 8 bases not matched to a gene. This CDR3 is CASGTGDTYEQYF. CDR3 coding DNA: TGTGCCAGCGGTACAGGGGATACATACGAGCAGTACTTC. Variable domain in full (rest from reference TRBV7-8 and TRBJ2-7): GAGVSQSPRYKVAKRGQDVALRCDPISGHVSLFWYQQALGQGPEFLTYFQNEAQLDKSGLPSDRFFAERPEGSVSTLKIQRTQQEDSAVYLCASGTGDTYEQYFGPGTRLTVT.

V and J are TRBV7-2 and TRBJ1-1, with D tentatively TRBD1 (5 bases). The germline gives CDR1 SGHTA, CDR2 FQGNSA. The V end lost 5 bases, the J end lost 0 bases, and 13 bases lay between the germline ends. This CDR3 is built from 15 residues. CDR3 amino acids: CASSPRTLVNTEAFF. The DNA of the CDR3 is TGTGCCAGCAGCCCGAGGACACTAGTGAACACTGAAGCTTTCTTT.

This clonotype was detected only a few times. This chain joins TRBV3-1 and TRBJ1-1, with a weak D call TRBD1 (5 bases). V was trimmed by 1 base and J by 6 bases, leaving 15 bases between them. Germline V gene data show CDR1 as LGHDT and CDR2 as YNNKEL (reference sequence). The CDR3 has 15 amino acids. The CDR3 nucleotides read TGTGCCAGCAGCCAAGCATGGGACGTAAAGGCTGAAGCTTTCTTT. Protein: CASSQAWDVKAEAFF. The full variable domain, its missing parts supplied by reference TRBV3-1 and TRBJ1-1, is DTAVSQTPKYLVTQMGNDKSIKCEQNLGHDTMYWYKQDSKKFLKIMFSYNNKELIINETVPNRFSPKSPDKAHLNLHINSLELGDSAVYFCASSQAWDVKAEAFFGQGTRLTVV.

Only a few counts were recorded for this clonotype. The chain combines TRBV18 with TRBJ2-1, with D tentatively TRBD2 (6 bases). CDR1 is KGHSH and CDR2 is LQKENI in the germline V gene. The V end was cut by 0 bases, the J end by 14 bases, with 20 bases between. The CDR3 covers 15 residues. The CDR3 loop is CASSPPVAEYGTEFF. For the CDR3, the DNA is TGTGCCAGCTCACCACCGGTAGCGGAGTATGGAACTGAGTTCTTC.

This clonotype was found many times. CDR3 amino acids: CASSETGNYGYTF. CDR3 DNA: TGCGCCAGCAGCGAGACAGGGAACTATGGCTACACCTTC. The genes are TRBV5-1 and TRBJ1-2; 7 positions match TRBD1. The ends lost 4 bases at V and 2 bases at J; junction bases unmatched: 2. The CDR3 contains 13 residues. Looked up from germline, CDR1 is SGHRS and CDR2 is YFSETQ.

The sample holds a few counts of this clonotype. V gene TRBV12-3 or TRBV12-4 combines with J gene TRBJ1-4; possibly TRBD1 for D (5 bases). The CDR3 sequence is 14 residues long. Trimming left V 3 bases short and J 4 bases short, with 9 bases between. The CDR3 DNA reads TGTGCCAGCAGTTTTGGGGGTCTTAATGAAAAACTGTTTTTT. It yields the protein CASSFGGLNEKLFF.

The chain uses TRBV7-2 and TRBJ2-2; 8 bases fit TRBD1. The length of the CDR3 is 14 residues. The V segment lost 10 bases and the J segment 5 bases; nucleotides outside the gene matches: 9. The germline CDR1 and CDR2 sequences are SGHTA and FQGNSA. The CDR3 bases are TGTGCCACCATGGGACAGGCAAGAACCGGGGAGCTGTTTTTT. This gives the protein CATMGQARTGELFF.

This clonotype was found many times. CDR3 sequence reads: CASNRQGGSPLHF. CDR3 nucleotide sequence: TGCGCCAGCAACCGACAGGGCGGTTCACCCCTCCACTTT. This sequence joins TRBV4-3 and TRBJ1-6; 7 positions agree with TRBD1. V was pared by 7 bases and J by 9 bases, with 6 bases of the junction left unmatched. Per the germline V gene, CDR1 is LGHNA and CDR2 is YSLEER. This CDR3 region has 13 residues.

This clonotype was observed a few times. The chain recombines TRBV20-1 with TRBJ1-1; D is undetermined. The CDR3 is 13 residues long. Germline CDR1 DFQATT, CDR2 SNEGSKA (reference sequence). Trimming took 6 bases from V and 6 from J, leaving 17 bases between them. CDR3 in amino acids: CSAEGYRWAEAFF. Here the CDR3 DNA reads TGCAGTGCGGAGGGATACCGTTGGGCTGAAGCTTTCTTT.

The CDR3 DNA reads as TGTGCCAGCAGTTTGGACAGGGGTAAGGCTGGCTACACCTTC. Its translation: CASSLDRGKAGYTF. The genes are TRBV27 and TRBJ1-2, with 9 bases lining up with TRBD1. The trim removed 3 bases at V and 7 bases at J, leaving 6 bases unmatched. The CDR3 sequence is 14 residues long. CDR1 and CDR2 (germline): MNHEY, SMNVEV (reference sequence).

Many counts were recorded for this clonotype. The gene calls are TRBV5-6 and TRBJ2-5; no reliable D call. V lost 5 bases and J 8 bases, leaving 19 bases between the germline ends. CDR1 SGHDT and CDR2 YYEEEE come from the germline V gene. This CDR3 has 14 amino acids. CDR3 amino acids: CASRIGVAYPTQYF. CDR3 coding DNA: TGTGCCAGCAGGATCGGAGTTGCCTACCCAACCCAGTACTTC.

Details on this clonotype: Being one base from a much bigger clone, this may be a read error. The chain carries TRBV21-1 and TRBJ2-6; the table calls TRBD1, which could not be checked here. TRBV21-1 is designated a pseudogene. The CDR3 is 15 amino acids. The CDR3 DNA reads TGTGCCAGCATCCGGGGGGGCTCTGGGGCCGACGTCCTGACTTTC. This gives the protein CASIRGGSGADVLTF.

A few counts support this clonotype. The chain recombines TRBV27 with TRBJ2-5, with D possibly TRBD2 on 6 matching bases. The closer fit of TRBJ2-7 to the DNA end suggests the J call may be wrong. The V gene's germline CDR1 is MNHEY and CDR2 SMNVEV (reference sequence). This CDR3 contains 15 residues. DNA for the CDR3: TGTGCCAGCAGTCCCAGGAGGGGAGGCGGGTACGAGCAGTACTTC. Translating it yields CASSPRRGGGYEQYF.

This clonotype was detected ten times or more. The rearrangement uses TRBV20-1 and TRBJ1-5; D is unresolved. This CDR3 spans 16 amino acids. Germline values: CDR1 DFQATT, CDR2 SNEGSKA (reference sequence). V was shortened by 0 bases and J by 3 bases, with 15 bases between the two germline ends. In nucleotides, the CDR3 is TGCAGTGCTAGAGATTTGCCCAGCTCCCCCAATCAGCCCCAGCATTTT. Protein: CSARDLPSSPNQPQHF.

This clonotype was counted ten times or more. The CDR3 coding sequence is TGTGCCAGCAGTGACTACAGGGAGTTAGCCAAAAACATTCAGTACTTC. It is translated as CASSDYRELAKNIQYF. This sequence joins TRBV6-1 and TRBJ2-4, with D maybe TRBD1 (6 bases). The CDR3 is 16 amino acids. V lost 3 bases, J lost 0 bases, and 12 bases lay in between. Looked up from germline, CDR1 is MNHNS and CDR2 is SASEGT.

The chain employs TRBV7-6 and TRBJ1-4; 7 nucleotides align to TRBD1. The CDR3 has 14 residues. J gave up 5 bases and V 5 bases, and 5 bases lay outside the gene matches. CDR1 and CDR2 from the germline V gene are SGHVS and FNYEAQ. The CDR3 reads CASSRDRLNEKLFF. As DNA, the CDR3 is TGTGCCAGCAGCCGGGACAGACTAAATGAAAAACTGTTTTTT.

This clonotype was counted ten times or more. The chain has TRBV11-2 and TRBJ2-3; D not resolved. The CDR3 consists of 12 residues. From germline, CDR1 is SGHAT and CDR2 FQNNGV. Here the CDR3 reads CATSTSTDTQYF. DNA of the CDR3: TGTGCGACTTCCACTAGCACAGATACGCAGTATTTT. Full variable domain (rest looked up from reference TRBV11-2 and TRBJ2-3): EAGVAQSPRYKIIEKRQSVAFWCNPISGHATLYWYQQILGQGPKLLIQFQNNGVVDDSQLPKDRFSAERLKGVDSTLKIQPAKLEDSAVYLCATSTSTDTQYFGPGTRLTVL.